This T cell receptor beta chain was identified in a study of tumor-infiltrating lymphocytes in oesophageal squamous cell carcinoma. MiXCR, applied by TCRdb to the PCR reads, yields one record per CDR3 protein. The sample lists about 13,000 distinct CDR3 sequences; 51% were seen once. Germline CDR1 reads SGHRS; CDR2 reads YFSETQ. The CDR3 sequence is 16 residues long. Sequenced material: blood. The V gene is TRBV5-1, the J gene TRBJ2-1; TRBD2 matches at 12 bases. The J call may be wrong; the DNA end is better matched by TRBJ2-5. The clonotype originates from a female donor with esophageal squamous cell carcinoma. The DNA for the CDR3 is TGCGCCAGCAGCTTGGGGCCTAGCGGGAGGGGAGAGACCCAGTACTTC. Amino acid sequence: CASSLGPSGRGETQYF.